These T cell receptor beta chains were read from a single sample in a study of graft-versus-host responses after intestinal transplantation. These receptors lack a known antigen. Produced via immunoSEQ multiplex PCR; TCRdb's table is partial and in-frame only. The table lists about 120,000 clones, roughly 95% of them singletons. This specimen was unstimulated CD8+ T cells sorted from spleen or lymph node cells, taken before intestinal transplant. The receptors derive from a human donor who received an intestinal transplant. CDR3s include the opening cysteine and the closing phenylalanine or tryptophan. D genes are given only for firm matches.

TRBJ2-2 TRBD2 TRBV10-3 TGTGCCATCAGTGAATTTTGGACTAGCGGCCGGACGAACACCGGGGAGCTGTTTTTT CAISEFWTSGRTNTGELFF
TRBJ1-1 TRBD1 TRBV4-1 TGCGCCAGCAGCCCTTGGGTAGGGGGCATCGAAACTTTCTTT CASSPWVGGIETFF
TRBJ1-2 TRBD1 TRBV28 TGTGCCAGCAGTCTGCCCGACAGGGGGCGTACCTATGGCTACACCTTC CASSLPDRGRTYGYTF
TRBJ1-5 - TRBV30 TGTGCCTGGAGTGGACAGAGCGATCAGCCCCAGCATTTT CAWSGQSDQPQHF
TRBJ2-5 - TRBV11-2 TGTGCCAGCAGCTTCGGAGAGACCCAGTACTTC CASSFGETQYF
TRBJ2-7 - TRBV6-5 TGTGCCAGCAGTTCGTCGTCCGTATCGTGGGAGCAGTACTTC CASSSSSVSWEQYF
TRBJ2-7 - TRBV27 TGTGCCAGCAGTTTATCGCCCGGGTACGAGCAGTACTTC CASSLSPGYEQYF
TRBJ1-1 - TRBV28 TGTGCCAGCGGCCCCCTGACAGTCTACACTGAAGCTTTCTTT CASGPLTVYTEAFF
TRBJ2-1 - TRBV7-9 TGTGCCAGCAGCATGGGACTCGGTGGGTACCTCTTC CASSMGLGGYLF
TRBJ1-5 - TRBV9 TGTGCCAGCAGCGTAGGGGGAGTGGGTCAGCCCCAGCATTTT CASSVGGVGQPQHF
TRBJ2-7 - TRBV6-1 TGTGCCAGCAGTACTTTGACGGACGAGCAGTACTTC CASSTLTDEQYF
TRBJ2-1 - TRBV28 TGTGCCAGCAGTATCGGGACCGAGAAAGAGCAGTTCTTC CASSIGTEKEQFF
TRBJ1-1 - TRBV7-7 TGTGCCAGCAGCTTAAGGTCTGGGGAAGCTTTCTTT CASSLRSGEAFF
TRBJ1-1 - TRBV28 TGTGCCAGCAGCCTTTCTGGGGACACTGAAGCTTTCTTT CASSLSGDTEAFF
TRBJ2-1 - TRBV6-5 TGTGCCAGCGGGGCGGCCTTGAGAAATGAGCAGTTCTTC CASGAALRNEQFF
TRBJ2-2 TRBD1 TRBV5-1 TGCGCCAGCAACACAGGGGGATCGAACACCGGGGAGCTGTTTTTT CASNTGGSNTGELFF
TRBJ1-2 TRBD1 TRBV19 TGTGCCAGTACCAACGGGGCAGGGGGCAACTATGGCTACACCTTC CASTNGAGGNYGYTF